The present T cell receptor (beta chain) was sequenced within a study of human T cells and chemical hapten exposure. This clonotype was seen only a few times. Antigen specificity is unknown. Library preparation tagged each individual cDNA molecule with a unique molecular identifier. Under the authors' procedure: Sequenced samples showed a median of around 100,000 TCRs each, with counts running from about 22,000 to 700,000. MiXCR was run by TCRdb on the RACE reads, yielding one entry per CDR3 protein. Clone size and V and J calls follow TCRdb, not the original study. This table has 100,000 or so distinct CDR3 sequences, less than 40% appearing once. Whole-study findings and limits: No alteration of TCRs above 1 in 1000 frequency was seen with DPC sensitization.

Regarding time point: patch test 3, about 24 weeks after DPC sensitization. Described treatment: therapeutic diphenylcyclopropenone sensitization with weekly scalp DPC. V lost 1 base and J lost 2, with 13 bases in between. The germline V gene encodes CDR1 SGHAT and CDR2 FQNNGV. This CDR3 spans 16 amino acids. V gene TRBV11-2 combines with J gene TRBJ2-3; TRBD2 might be the D (5 bases). This TCR derives from a middle-aged man with alopecia areata. Some clones in this sample may be carry-over from other donors' samples. The material was whole blood, obtained in connection with sensitization to the hapten diphenylcyclopropenone (DPC). As DNA, the CDR3 is TGTGCCAGCAGCTTAGGCGCTAGCCAGTCCACAGATACGCAGTATTTT. Translated: CASSLGASQSTDTQYF.